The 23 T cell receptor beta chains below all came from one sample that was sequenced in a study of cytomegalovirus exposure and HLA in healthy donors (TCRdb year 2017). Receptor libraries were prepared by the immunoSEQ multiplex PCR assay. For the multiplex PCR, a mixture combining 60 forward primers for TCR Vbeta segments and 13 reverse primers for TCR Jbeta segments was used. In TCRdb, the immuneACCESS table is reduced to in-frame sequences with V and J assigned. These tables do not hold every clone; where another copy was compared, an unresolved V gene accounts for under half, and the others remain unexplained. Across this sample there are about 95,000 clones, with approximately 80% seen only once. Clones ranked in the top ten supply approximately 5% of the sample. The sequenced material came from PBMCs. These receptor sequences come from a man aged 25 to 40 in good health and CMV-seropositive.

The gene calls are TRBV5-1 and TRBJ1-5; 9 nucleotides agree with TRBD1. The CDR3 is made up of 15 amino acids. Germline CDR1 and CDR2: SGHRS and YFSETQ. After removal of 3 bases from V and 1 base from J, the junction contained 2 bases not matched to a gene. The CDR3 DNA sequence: TGCGCCAGCAGCTGGGGGACAGGGAGCAATCAGCCCCAGCATTTT. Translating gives CASSWGTGSNQPQHF. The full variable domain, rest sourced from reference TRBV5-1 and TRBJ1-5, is KAGVTQTPRYLIKTRGQQVTLSCSPISGHRSVSWYQQTPGQGLQFLFEYFSETQRNKGNFPGRFSGRQFSNSRSEMNVSTLELGDSALYLCASSWGTGSNQPQHFGDGTRLSIL.

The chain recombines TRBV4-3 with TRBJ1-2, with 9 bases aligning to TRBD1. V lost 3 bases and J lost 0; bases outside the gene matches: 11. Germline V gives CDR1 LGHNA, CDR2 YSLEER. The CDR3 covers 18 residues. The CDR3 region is CASSHPPGTGLSNYGYTF. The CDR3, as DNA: TGCGCCAGCAGCCATCCTCCCGGGACAGGGCTTTCTAACTATGGCTACACCTTC.

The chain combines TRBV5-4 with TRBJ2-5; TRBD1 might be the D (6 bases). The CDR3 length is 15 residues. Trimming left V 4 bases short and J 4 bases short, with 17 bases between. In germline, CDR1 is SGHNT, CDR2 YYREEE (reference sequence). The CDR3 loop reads CASSIDSGARETQYF. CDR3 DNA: TGTGCCAGCAGCATAGACTCAGGGGCACGAGAGACCCAGTACTTC.

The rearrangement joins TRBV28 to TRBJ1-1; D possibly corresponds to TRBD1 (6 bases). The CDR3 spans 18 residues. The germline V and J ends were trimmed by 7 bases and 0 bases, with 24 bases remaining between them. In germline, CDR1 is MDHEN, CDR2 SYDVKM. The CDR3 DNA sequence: TGTGCCAGCATCCCATCCCGTCCAGGGGTCAGAGTGAACACTGAAGCTTTCTTT. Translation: CASIPSRPGVRVNTEAFF.

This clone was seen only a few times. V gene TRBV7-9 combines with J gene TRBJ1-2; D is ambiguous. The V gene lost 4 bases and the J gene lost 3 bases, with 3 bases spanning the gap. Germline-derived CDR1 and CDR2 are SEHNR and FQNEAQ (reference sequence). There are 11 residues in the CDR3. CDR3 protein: CASSSDYGYTF. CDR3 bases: TGTGCCAGCAGCTCAGACTATGGCTACACCTTC. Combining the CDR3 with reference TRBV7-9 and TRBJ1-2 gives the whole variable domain DTGVSQNPRHKITKRGQNVTFRCDPISEHNRLYWYRQTLGQGPEFLTYFQNEAQLEKSRLLSDRFSAERPKGSFSTLEIQRTEQGDSAMYLCASSSDYGYTFGSGTRLTVV.

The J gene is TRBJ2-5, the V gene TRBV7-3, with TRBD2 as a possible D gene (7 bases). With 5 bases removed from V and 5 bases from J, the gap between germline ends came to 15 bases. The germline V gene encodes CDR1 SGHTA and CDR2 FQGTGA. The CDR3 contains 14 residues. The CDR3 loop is CASSARTRGETQYF. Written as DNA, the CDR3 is TGTGCCAGCAGCGCCAGGACTAGGGGGGAGACCCAGTACTTC.

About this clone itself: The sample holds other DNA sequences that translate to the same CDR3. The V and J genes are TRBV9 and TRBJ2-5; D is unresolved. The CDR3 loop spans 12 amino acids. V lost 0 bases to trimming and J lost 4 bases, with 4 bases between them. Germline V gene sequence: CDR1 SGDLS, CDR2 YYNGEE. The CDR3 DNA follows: TGTGCCAGCAGCGTAGGAGGAGAGACCCAGTACTTC. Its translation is CASSVGGETQYF.

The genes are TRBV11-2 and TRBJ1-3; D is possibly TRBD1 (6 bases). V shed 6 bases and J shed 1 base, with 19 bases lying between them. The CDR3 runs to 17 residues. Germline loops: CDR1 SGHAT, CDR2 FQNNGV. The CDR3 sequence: CASRPARGSMSGNTIYF. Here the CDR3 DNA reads TGTGCCAGCAGACCAGCCAGGGGAAGTATGTCTGGAAACACCATATATTTT.

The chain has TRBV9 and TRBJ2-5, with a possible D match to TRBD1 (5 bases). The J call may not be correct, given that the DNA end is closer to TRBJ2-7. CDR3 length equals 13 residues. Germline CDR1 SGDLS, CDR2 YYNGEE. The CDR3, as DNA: TGTGCCAGCAGCGTAGGACAGTCCTACGAGCAGTACTTC. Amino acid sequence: CASSVGQSYEQYF.

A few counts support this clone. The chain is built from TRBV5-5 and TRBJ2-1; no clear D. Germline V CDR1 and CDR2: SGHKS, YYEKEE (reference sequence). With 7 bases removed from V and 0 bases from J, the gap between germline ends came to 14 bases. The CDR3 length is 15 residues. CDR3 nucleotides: TGTGCCAGCGATGACAAAGTCCACTCCTACAATGAGCAGTTCTTC. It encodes CASDDKVHSYNEQFF.

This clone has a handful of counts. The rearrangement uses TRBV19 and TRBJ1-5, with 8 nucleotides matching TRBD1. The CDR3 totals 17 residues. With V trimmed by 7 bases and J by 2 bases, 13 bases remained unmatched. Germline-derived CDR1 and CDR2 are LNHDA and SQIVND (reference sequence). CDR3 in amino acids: CASNPVQGAGGNQPQHF. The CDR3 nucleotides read TGTGCCAGTAACCCAGTCCAGGGGGCCGGGGGCAATCAGCCCCAGCATTTT.

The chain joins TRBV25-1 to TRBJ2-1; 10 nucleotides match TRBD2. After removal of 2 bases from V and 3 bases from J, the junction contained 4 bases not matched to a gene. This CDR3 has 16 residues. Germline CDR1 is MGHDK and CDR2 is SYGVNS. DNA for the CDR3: TGTGCCAGCAGTGAAGGACTAGCGGTTGACTACAATGAGCAGTTCTTC. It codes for CASSEGLAVDYNEQFF.

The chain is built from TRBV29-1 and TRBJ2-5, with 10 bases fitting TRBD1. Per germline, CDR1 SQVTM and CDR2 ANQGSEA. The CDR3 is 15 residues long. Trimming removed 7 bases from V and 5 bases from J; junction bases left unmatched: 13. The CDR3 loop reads CSAFTRGQGSETQYF. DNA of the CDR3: TGCAGCGCCTTTACCCGGGGACAGGGGTCGGAGACCCAGTACTTC.

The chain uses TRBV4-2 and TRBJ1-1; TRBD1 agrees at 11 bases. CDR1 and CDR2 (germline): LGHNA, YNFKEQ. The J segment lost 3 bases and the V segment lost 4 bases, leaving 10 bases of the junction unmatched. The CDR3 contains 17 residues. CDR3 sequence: CASSPRTGGLPDTEAFF. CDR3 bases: TGTGCCAGCAGCCCCCGGACAGGGGGCCTCCCCGACACTGAAGCTTTCTTT.

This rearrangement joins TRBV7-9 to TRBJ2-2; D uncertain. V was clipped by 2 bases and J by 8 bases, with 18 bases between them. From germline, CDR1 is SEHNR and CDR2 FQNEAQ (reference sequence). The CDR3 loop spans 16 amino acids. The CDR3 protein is CASSLPTPVPGGELFF. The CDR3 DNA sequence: TGTGCCAGCAGCTTACCTACCCCGGTCCCCGGGGGGGAGCTGTTTTTT.

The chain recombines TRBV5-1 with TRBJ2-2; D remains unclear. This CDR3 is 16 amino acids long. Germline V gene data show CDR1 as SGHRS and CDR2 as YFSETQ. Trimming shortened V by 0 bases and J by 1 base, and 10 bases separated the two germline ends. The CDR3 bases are TGCGCCAGCAGCTTGGAGTGGCCAGGGAACACCGGGGAGCTGTTTTTT. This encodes CASSLEWPGNTGELFF. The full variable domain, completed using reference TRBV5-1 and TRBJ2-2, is KAGVTQTPRYLIKTRGQQVTLSCSPISGHRSVSWYQQTPGQGLQFLFEYFSETQRNKGNFPGRFSGRQFSNSRSEMNVSTLELGDSALYLCASSLEWPGNTGELFFGEGSRLTVL.

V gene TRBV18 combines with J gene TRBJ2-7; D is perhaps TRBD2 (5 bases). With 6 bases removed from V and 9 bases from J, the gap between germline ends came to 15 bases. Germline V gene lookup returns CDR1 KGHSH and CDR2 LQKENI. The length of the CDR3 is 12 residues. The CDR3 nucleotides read TGTGCCAGCTCTCCCAGCGGCGAAGGGCAGTACTTC. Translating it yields CASSPSGEGQYF.

CDR3 bases: TGTGCCAGCAGCCAAGAGGGACAGAGCTCCTACGAGCAGTACTTC. Protein product: CASSQEGQSSYEQYF. J is TRBJ2-7 and V is TRBV4-2; 7 nucleotides agree with TRBD1. CDR3 length: 15 amino acids. V lost 0 bases and J lost 0; bases outside the gene matches: 2. The germline gives CDR1 LGHNA, CDR2 YNFKEQ.

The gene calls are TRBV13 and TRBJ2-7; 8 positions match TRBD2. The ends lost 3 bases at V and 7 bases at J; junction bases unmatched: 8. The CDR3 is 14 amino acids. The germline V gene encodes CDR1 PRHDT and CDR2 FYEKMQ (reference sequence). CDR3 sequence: CASSFIGRVAEQYF. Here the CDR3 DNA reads TGTGCCAGCAGCTTCATCGGGAGGGTAGCGGAGCAGTACTTC.

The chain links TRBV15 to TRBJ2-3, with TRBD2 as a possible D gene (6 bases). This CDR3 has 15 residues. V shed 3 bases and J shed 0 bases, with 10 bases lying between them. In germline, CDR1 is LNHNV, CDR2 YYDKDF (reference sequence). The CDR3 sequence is CATSSGTSSTDTQYF. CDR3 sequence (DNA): TGTGCCACCAGCAGCGGGACTTCTAGCACAGATACGCAGTATTTT.

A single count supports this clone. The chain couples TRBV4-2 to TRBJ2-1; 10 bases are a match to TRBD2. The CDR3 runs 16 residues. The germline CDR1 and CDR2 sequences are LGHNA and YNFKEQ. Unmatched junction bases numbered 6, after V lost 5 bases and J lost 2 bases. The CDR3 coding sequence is TGTGCCAGCAGCGCCCCTAGCGGGGGCGCCTACAATGAGCAGTTCTTC. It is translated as CASSAPSGGAYNEQFF.

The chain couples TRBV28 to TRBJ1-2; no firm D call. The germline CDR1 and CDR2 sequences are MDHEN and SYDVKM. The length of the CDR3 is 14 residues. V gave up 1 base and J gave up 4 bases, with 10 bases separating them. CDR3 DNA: TGTGCCAGCAGTTTATCCCCCAACATCTATGGCTACACCTTC. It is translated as CASSLSPNIYGYTF.

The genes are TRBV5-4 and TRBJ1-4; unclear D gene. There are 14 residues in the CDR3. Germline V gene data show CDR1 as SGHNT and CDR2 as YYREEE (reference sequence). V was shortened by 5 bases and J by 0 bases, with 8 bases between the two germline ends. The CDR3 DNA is TGTGCCAGCAGAAACAGTGCAACTAATGAAAAACTGTTTTTT. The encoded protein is CASRNSATNEKLFF.